These 29 T cell receptor beta chains were all obtained from the same sample, sequenced in a study of CD4 T cells in relation to SARS-CoV-2 and coronaviruses. The repertoire was sequenced with immunoSEQ multiplex PCR; TCRdb's copy has only in-frame clones and lacks some. The repertoire holds roughly 41,000 clones, with 82% as singletons. No antigen has been assigned to these receptors. Input material: naive CD4+ T cells from PBMCs, cultured in vitro. This sample's subset: naive CD4+ T cells isolated by negative enrichment. The receptors originated from an adult with COVID-19.

The gene calls are TRBV4-1 and TRBJ2-4; no firm D call. CDR1 and CDR2 from the germline V gene are MGHRA and YSYEKL. Trimming took off 0 bases at V and 7 bases at J, with 10 bases between the two ends. This CDR3 is 14 amino acids long. CDR3 sequence: CASSQDRGSNIQYF. The CDR3 DNA follows: TGCGCCAGCAGCCAAGACAGAGGAAGCAACATTCAGTACTTC.

This clone was counted between two and nine times. The V call is TRBV6-6, the J call TRBJ2-2; TRBD1 matches 9 bases. In germline, CDR1 is MNHNY, CDR2 SVGAGI (reference sequence). The CDR3 length is 15 residues. Losses at the gene ends were 5 bases for V and 7 bases for J; bases not matched to a gene: 8. CDR3 coding DNA: TGTGCCAGCAGTCCTAACAGGGGGCATGGCGGGGAGCTGTTTTTT. Translating gives CASSPNRGHGGELFF.

The chain has TRBV7-8 and TRBJ2-7; 9 nucleotides align to TRBD2. Germline V lookup: CDR1 SGHVS, CDR2 FQNEAQ. V was clipped by 5 bases and J by 0 bases; unmatched bases: 2. The CDR3 extends over 14 amino acids. The CDR3 sequence: CASSGGRASYEQYF. The CDR3 DNA is TGTGCCAGCAGCGGCGGGAGGGCCTCCTACGAGCAGTACTTC.

V is TRBV5-1 and J is TRBJ1-1; TRBD1 might be the D (5 bases). The CDR3 contains 13 residues. V was trimmed by 6 bases and J by 3 bases, leaving 12 bases between them. Germline CDR1 SGHRS, CDR2 YFSETQ. The CDR3 loop reads CASTTAIDTEAFF. The CDR3 DNA sequence: TGCGCCAGCACGACAGCAATAGACACTGAAGCTTTCTTT.

The chain carries TRBV6-5 and TRBJ1-5; D unclear. The germline V gene has CDR1 MNHEY and CDR2 SVGAGI. Trimming left V 4 bases short and J 3 bases short, with 10 bases between. The CDR3 loop spans 14 amino acids. Written as DNA, the CDR3 is TGTGCCAGCAGTTCGGGAGCCTTCAATCAGCCCCAGCATTTT. Translating gives CASSSGAFNQPQHF.

The CDR3 here is CASSLVPAGVGETQYF. In DNA, the CDR3 is TGTGCCAGCAGCTTAGTTCCAGCGGGAGTAGGTGAGACCCAGTACTTC. The V gene is TRBV7-9, the J gene TRBJ2-5; TRBD2 matches 8 bases. The ends lost 1 base at V and 5 bases at J; junction bases unmatched: 9. Germline assignment: CDR1 SEHNR and CDR2 FQNEAQ (reference sequence). The CDR3 runs 16 residues.

A note on this clone: An end of the junction does not agree with germline; a read error may underlie this. The V and J genes are TRBV5-4 and TRBJ1-1; D remains unclear. CDR1 is SGHNT and CDR2 is YYREEE in the germline V gene (reference sequence). The CDR3 has 15 residues. CDR3 DNA: TGTGCCAGCAGTTTGGGCGGCACCGAGAACACTGAAGCTTTCTTT. Residues: CASSLGGTENTEAFF.

The rearrangement links TRBV7-2 to TRBJ2-1, with 9 nucleotides matching TRBD2. There are 14 residues in the CDR3. The V segment lost 2 bases and the J segment 10 bases; nucleotides outside the gene matches: 6. CDR1 is SGHTA, CDR2 FQGNSA, per germline. The DNA for the CDR3 is TGTGCCAGCAGCTTAATAGCGGGAGCGGGCGAGCAGTTCTTC. As protein: CASSLIAGAGEQFF.

This chain uses TRBV2 with TRBJ2-3; 10 bases match TRBD2. Germline CDR1 is SNHLY and CDR2 is FYNNEI. The CDR3 runs to 15 residues. The ends lost 5 bases at V and 0 bases at J; junction bases unmatched: 2. CDR3 bases: TGTGCCAGCAGTCTACTAGCGGGAAGCACAGATACGCAGTATTTT. Protein product: CASSLLAGSTDTQYF.

V is TRBV9 and J is TRBJ1-1; D not resolved. Germline-derived CDR1 and CDR2 are SGDLS and YYNGEE. V shed 1 base and J shed 1 base, with 5 bases lying between them. This CDR3 has 13 amino acids. CDR3 DNA sequence: TGTGCCAGCAGCGTAACGGGGAACACTGAAGCTTTCTTT. Translated, it gives CASSVTGNTEAFF.

V usage is TRBV3-1 (or the pseudogene TRBV3-2) and J usage is TRBJ2-5, with 7 positions matching TRBD2. This CDR3 spans 14 amino acids. Germline V gene lookup returns CDR1 LGHDT and CDR2 YNNKEL (reference sequence). J was trimmed by 5 bases and V by 4 bases; bases with no gene match: 7. CDR3 nucleotides: TGTGCCAGCAGCCTCGGACTAGACGGGGAGACCCAGTACTTC. Its protein product is CASSLGLDGETQYF.

The V and J genes are TRBV24-1 and TRBJ2-5, with D hard to call. This CDR3 has 12 residues. CDR1 is KGHDR and CDR2 is SFDVKD in the germline V gene. Trimming cost V 4 bases and J 0 bases, with 2 bases left between them. This CDR3 reads CATSEDQETQYF. CDR3 DNA sequence: TGTGCCACCAGTGAGGACCAAGAGACCCAGTACTTC.

The genes are TRBV7-2 and TRBJ2-2; tentative D call: TRBD1 (7 bases). The CDR3 extends over 15 amino acids. Germline V gene lookup returns CDR1 SGHTA and CDR2 FQGNSA. The V gene lost 4 bases and the J gene lost 3 bases, with 12 bases spanning the gap. CDR3 protein: CASSYGGGDTGELFF. CDR3 nucleotides: TGTGCCAGCAGCTACGGAGGGGGCGACACCGGGGAGCTGTTTTTT.

This chain connects TRBV30 to TRBJ2-2; 8 positions agree with TRBD2. Germline CDR1 is GTSNPN and CDR2 is SVGIG (reference sequence). V shed 4 bases, J shed 7 bases, and the junction held 8 bases outside the gene matches. The CDR3 has 14 amino acids. CDR3 region: CAWTSGLGGGELFF. CDR3 in DNA: TGTGCCTGGACCTCGGGACTAGGAGGCGGGGAGCTGTTTTTT.

The chain is built from TRBV29-1 and TRBJ2-7, with a weak D call TRBD1 (6 bases). The CDR3 contains 13 residues. Germline V CDR1 and CDR2: SQVTM, ANQGSEA. V lost 4 bases and J 2 bases, leaving 12 bases between the germline ends. The CDR3 spells CSVAGTLPYEQYF. DNA of the CDR3: TGCAGCGTTGCGGGGACACTTCCCTACGAGCAGTACTTC.

This clone was seen only once. The CDR3 DNA is TGTGCCAGCAGCCAAGTGAACGAGCAGTACTTC. Translated, it gives CASSQVNEQYF. V gene TRBV3-1 (or the pseudogene TRBV3-2) combines with J gene TRBJ2-7; no clear D gene. Trimming cost V 1 base and J 5 bases, with 3 bases left between them. The CDR3 contains 11 residues. The V gene's germline CDR1 is LGHDT and CDR2 YNNKEL (reference sequence).

V and J are TRBV30 and TRBJ2-7; TRBD2 might be the D (6 bases). Germline CDR1 reads GTSNPN; CDR2 reads SVGIG (reference sequence). Trimming cost V 0 bases and J 4 bases, with 13 bases left between them. The CDR3 spans 14 residues. CDR3 loop: CAWSVRRGGYEQYF. The CDR3, as DNA: TGTGCCTGGAGTGTACGGAGGGGAGGTTACGAGCAGTACTTC. Looking up the rest from reference TRBV30 and TRBJ2-7 gives the full variable domain: SQTIHQWPATLVQPVGSPLSLECTVEGTSNPNLYWYRQAAGRGLQLLFYSVGIGQISSEVPQNLSASRPQDRQFILSSKKLLLSDSGFYLCAWSVRRGGYEQYFGPGTRLTVT.

This clone has only one observation. The gene calls are TRBV14 and TRBJ2-1; 8 nucleotides agree with TRBD2. CDR1 SGHDN and CDR2 FVKESK come from the germline V gene. This CDR3 is 15 amino acids long. Trimming at V came to 4 bases and at J to 3 bases, leaving 5 bases not matched to a gene. CDR3 bases: TGTGCCAGCAGCCTGGACCTAGCGGGCTACAATGAGCAGTTCTTC. As protein: CASSLDLAGYNEQFF.

In nucleotides, the CDR3 is TGTGCCAGCATCCGCGGGCGGGAGAATGGCAATGAGCAGTTCTTC. It encodes CASIRGRENGNEQFF. J is TRBJ2-1 and V is TRBV7-9; 7 positions match TRBD2. The CDR3 runs 15 residues. The trim removed 7 bases at V and 6 bases at J, leaving 12 bases unmatched. Per germline, CDR1 SEHNR and CDR2 FQNEAQ (reference sequence).

This clone was detected once. V and J are TRBV18 and TRBJ2-1; TRBD1 agrees at 9 bases. V was clipped by 3 bases and J by 6 bases; unmatched bases: 15. This CDR3 spans 18 amino acids. In germline, CDR1 is KGHSH, CDR2 LQKENI. CDR3 nucleotide sequence: TGTGCCAGCTCACCCCGACGGACAGGGGCGTTTGGGGGCAATGAGCAGTTCTTC. It translates to CASSPRRTGAFGGNEQFF.

The chain recombines TRBV5-4 with TRBJ2-3; D remains ambiguous. CDR1 is SGHNT and CDR2 is YYREEE in the germline V gene (reference sequence). Trimming stripped 0 bases from V and 2 bases from J, with 4 bases between. CDR3 length equals 13 residues. DNA of the CDR3: TGTGCCAGCAGCTTGGACTACACAGATACGCAGTATTTT. Its protein is CASSLDYTDTQYF.

The chain couples TRBV15 to TRBJ2-3, with D possibly being TRBD1 (8 bases). This CDR3 is built from 15 residues. Trimming pared 4 bases from V and 3 bases from J, leaving 14 bases between. The germline CDR1 and CDR2 sequences are LNHNV and YYDKDF (reference sequence). The DNA for the CDR3 is TGTGCCACCAGCAAGCGGGACAGGTTAACAGATACGCAGTATTTT. This translates into CATSKRDRLTDTQYF. The full variable domain, in which reference TRBV15 and TRBJ2-3 provide the parts outside the CDR3, is DAMVIQNPRYQVTQFGKPVTLSCSQTLNHNVMYWYQQKSSQAPKLLFHYYDKDFNNEADTPDNFQSRRPNTSFCFLDIRSPGLGDTAMYLCATSKRDRLTDTQYFGPGTRLTVL.

This clone was seen once. The rearrangement links TRBV6-2 or TRBV6-3 to TRBJ2-5; 7 nucleotides align to TRBD2. CDR1 MNHEY and CDR2 SVGEGT come from the germline V gene. Trimming took 5 bases from V and 5 from J; bases not matched to a gene: 5. The length of the CDR3 is 13 residues. In DNA, the CDR3 is TGTGCCAGCAGTGTGAGGCGGGAGGAGACCCAGTACTTC. Amino acid sequence: CASSVRREETQYF.

The chain combines TRBV25-1 with TRBJ2-3, with 11 nucleotides matching TRBD2. V shed 8 bases and J 11 bases; nucleotides not matched to a gene: 9. The CDR3 is 13 amino acids. Germline values: CDR1 MGHDK, CDR2 SYGVNS. The CDR3 spells CASWPLSGRVQYF. CDR3 nucleotides: TGTGCCAGCTGGCCACTTAGCGGGAGGGTGCAGTATTTT.

This clone has only a few counts. The rearrangement joins TRBV3-1 (or the pseudogene TRBV3-2) to TRBJ1-2, with 8 bases matching TRBD1. This CDR3 comprises 13 residues. CDR1 and CDR2 (germline): LGHDT, YNNKEL (reference sequence). The V gene end was trimmed by 4 bases and the J gene end by 6 bases; junction bases not matched to a gene: 4. In DNA, the CDR3 is TGTGCCAGCAGCCGTGGGACAGGTGATGGCTACACCTTC. Its protein is CASSRGTGDGYTF.

The chain couples TRBV28 to TRBJ1-4; a weak D match, TRBD1 (5 bases). Germline CDR1 MDHEN, CDR2 SYDVKM. V dropped 2 bases and J dropped 8 bases, with 9 bases sitting between them. The CDR3 contains 13 residues. CDR3 nucleotides: TGTGCCAGCAGTTTAATGGGGGGGGAAAAACTGTTTTTT. Translating it yields CASSLMGGEKLFF.

This rearrangement joins TRBV5-1 to TRBJ2-3, with 12 nucleotides matching TRBD2. The V gene's germline CDR1 is SGHRS and CDR2 YFSETQ. The CDR3 is made up of 17 amino acids. V gave up 5 bases and J gave up 2 bases; unmatched junction bases: 9. The CDR3 nucleotides are TGCGCCAGCAGTCGGGGGCTAGCGGGAGGGCCCACAGATACGCAGTATTTT. This codes for CASSRGLAGGPTDTQYF.

V and J are TRBV5-1 and TRBJ2-1; 12 nucleotides agree with TRBD2. The germline V gene encodes CDR1 SGHRS and CDR2 YFSETQ. The V and J ends lost 0 bases and 6 bases, in that order; junction bases with no gene match: 7. The CDR3 length is 17 residues. This CDR3 is CASSLVASGRAGNEQFF. Written as DNA, the CDR3 is TGCGCCAGCAGCTTGGTTGCTAGCGGGAGGGCTGGCAATGAGCAGTTCTTC.

The rearrangement links TRBV2 to TRBJ1-3; maybe TRBD1 (5 bases). The CDR3 runs 14 residues. The ends were cut back, 3 bases at V and 2 bases at J, with 8 bases in the middle. The germline V gene has CDR1 SNHLY and CDR2 FYNNEI. The CDR3, as DNA: TGTGCCAGCAGTGACCCGACAGCTGGAAACACCATATATTTT. It translates to CASSDPTAGNTIYF.